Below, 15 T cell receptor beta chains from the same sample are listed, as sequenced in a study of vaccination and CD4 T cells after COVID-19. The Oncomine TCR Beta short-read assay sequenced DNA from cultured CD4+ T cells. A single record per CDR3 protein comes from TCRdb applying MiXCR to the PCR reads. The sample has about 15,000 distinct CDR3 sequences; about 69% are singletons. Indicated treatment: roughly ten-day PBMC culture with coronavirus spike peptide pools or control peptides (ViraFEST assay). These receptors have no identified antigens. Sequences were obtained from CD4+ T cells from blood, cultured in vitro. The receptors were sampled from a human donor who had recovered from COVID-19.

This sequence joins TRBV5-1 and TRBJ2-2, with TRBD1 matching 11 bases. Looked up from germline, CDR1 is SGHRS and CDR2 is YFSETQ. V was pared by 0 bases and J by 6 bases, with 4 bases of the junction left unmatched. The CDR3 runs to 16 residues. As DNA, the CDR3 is TGCGCCAGCAGCTTGGCCGTGGGACAGGGGGCCGGGGAGCTGTTTTTT. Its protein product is CASSLAVGQGAGELFF.

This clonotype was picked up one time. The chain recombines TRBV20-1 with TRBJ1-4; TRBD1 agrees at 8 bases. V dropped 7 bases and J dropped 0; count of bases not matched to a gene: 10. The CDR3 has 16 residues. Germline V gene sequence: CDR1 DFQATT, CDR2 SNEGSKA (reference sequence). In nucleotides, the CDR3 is TGCAGTGGGAAGGGACAGGTTGCCGCAACTAATGAAAAACTGTTTTTT. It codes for CSGKGQVAATNEKLFF.

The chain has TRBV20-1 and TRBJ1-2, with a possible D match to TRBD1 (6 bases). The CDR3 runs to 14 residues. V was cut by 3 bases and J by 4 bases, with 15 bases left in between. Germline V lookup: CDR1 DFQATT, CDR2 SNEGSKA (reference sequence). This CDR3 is CSARADSTFYGYTF. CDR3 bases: TGCAGTGCTAGGGCGGACAGCACATTCTATGGCTACACCTTC.

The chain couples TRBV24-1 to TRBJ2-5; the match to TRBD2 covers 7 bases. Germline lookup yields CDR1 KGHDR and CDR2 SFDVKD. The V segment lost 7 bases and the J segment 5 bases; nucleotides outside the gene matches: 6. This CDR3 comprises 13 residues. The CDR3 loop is CATRGGVHETQYF. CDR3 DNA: TGTGCCACCAGGGGGGGGGTTCACGAGACCCAGTACTTC.

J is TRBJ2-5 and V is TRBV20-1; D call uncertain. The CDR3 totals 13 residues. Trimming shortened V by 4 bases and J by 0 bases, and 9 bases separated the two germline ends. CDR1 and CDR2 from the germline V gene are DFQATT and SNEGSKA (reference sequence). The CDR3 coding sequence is TGCAGTGCTACCTATCCAAACCAAGAGACCCAGTACTTC. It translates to CSATYPNQETQYF.

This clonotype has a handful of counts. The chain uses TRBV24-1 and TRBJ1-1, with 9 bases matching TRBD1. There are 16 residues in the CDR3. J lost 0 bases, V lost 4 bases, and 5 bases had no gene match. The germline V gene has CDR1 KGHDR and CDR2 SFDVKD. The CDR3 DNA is TGTGCCACCAGTGAATTACGGGACAGGGTGAACACTGAAGCTTTCTTT. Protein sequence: CATSELRDRVNTEAFF.

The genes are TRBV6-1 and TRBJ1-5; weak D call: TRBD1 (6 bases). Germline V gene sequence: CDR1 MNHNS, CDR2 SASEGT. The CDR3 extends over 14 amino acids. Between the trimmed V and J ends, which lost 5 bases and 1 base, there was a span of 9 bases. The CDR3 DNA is TGTGCCAGCAGTCGAACAGGGAGCAATCAGCCCCAGCATTTT. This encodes CASSRTGSNQPQHF.

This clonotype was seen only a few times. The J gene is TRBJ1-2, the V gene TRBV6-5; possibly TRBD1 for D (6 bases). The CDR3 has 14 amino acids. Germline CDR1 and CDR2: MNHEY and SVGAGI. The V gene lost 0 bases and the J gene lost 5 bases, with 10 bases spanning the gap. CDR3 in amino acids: CASSYSNRVYGYTF. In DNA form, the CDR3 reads TGTGCCAGCAGTTACTCGAACAGGGTTTATGGCTACACCTTC.

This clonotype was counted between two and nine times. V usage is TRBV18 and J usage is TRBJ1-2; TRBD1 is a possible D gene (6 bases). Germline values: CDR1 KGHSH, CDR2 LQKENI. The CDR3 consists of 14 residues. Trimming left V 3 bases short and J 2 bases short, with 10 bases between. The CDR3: CASSPTTGNYGYTF. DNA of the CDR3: TGTGCCAGCTCACCGACGACAGGAAACTATGGCTACACCTTC. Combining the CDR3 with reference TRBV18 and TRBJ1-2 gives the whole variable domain NAGVMQNPRHLVRRRGQEARLRCSPMKGHSHVYWYRQLPEEGLKFMVYLQKENIIDESGMPKERFSAEFPKEGPSILRIQQVVRGDSAAYFCASSPTTGNYGYTFGSGTRLTVV.

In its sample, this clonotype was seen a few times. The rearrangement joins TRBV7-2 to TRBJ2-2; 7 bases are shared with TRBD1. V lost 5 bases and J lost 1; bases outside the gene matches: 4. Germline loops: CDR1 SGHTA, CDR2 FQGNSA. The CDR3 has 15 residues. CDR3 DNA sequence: TGTGCCAGCAGCCAACAGGGGAGGAACACCGGGGAGCTGTTTTTT. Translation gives CASSQQGRNTGELFF. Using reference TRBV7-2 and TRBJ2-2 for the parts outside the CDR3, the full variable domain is GAGVSQSPSNKVTEKGKDVELRCDPISGHTALYWYRQSLGQGLEFLIYFQGNSAPDKSGLPSDRFSAERTGGSVSTLTIQRTQQEDSAVYLCASSQQGRNTGELFFGEGSRLTVL.

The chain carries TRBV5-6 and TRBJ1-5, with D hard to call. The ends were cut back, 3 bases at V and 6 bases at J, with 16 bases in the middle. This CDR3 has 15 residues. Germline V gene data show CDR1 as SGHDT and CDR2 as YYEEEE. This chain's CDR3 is CASSSGGRTGQPQHF. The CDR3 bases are TGTGCCAGCAGCTCGGGAGGGCGGACGGGTCAGCCCCAGCATTTT.

In nucleotides, the CDR3 is TGTGCCAGCTCACCTAGGCGGGGAAGCAATCAGCCCCAGCATTTT. Residues: CASSPRRGSNQPQHF. This chain links TRBV18 with TRBJ1-5; D unclear. Deletions cut 3 bases from V and 1 base from J, with 10 bases between. Germline CDR1 is KGHSH and CDR2 is LQKENI. This CDR3 is 15 amino acids long.

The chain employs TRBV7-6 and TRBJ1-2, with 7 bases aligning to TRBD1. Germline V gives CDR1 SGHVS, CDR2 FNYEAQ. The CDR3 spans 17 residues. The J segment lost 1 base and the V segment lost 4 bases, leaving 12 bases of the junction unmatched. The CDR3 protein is CASSSWTGGRGNYGYTF. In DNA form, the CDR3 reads TGTGCCAGCAGCTCTTGGACAGGAGGCAGGGGTAACTATGGCTACACCTTC. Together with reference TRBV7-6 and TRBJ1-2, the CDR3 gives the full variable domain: GAGVSQSPRYKVTKRGQDVALRCDPISGHVSLYWYRQALGQGPEFLTYFNYEAQQDKSGLPNDRFSAERPEGSISTLTIQRTEQRDSAMYRCASSSWTGGRGNYGYTFGSGTRLTVV.

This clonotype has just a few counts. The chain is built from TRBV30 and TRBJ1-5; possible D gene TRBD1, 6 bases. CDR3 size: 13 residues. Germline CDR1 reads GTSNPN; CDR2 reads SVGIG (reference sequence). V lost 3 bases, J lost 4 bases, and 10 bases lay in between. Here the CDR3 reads CAWSGQGNQPQHF. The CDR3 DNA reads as TGTGCCTGGAGCGGCCAGGGGAATCAGCCCCAGCATTTT. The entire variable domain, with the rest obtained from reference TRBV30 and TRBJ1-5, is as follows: SQTIHQWPATLVQPVGSPLSLECTVEGTSNPNLYWYRQAAGRGLQLLFYSVGIGQISSEVPQNLSASRPQDRQFILSSKKLLLSDSGFYLCAWSGQGNQPQHFGDGTRLSIL.

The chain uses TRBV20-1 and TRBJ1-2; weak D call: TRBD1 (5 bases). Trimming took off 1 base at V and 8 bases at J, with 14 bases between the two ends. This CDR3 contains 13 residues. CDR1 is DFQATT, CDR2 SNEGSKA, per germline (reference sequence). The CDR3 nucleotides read TGCAGTGCTAGAGCACAGGTCGGCGGAGGCTACACCTTC. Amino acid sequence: CSARAQVGGGYTF.